Listed below are T cell receptor beta chains from one sample, sequenced in a study of T cell repertoires in cytomegalovirus infection. TCRdb processed the reads anew with MiXCR; each CDR3 protein has one entry. Here the sample spans roughly 140,000 distinct CDR3 sequences, 20% to 30% being singletons. Sequences were obtained from PBMCs. The source is a human donor in good health (CMV status not recorded). Some clones in this sample may be carry-over from other donors' samples. Both conserved end residues are part of each CDR3. Size is omitted from some rows. Given values are once, few, many or a class for expanded clones.

clone_size: NA
v_call: TRBV20-1
cdr3_aa: CSASRGGGSSSGNTIYF

clone_size: few
v_call: TRBV7-9
cdr3_aa: CASSNRTSGYTDTQYF

clone_size: few
v_call: TRBV19
cdr3_aa: CASRSVGNYGYTF

clone_size: many
v_call: TRBV7-6
cdr3_aa: CASSIERGSEAFF

clone_size: NA
v_call: TRBV15
cdr3_aa: CATSRYRPGTGETEAFF

clone_size: many
v_call: TRBV7-8
cdr3_aa: CASSISTSGRERDTQYF

clone_size: many
v_call: TRBV7-3
cdr3_aa: CASSLQPGLGADTQYF

clone_size: few
v_call: TRBV20-1
cdr3_aa: CSALNRGQSGELFF

clone_size: NA
v_call: TRBV28
cdr3_aa: CTSSPDRRGQYF

clone_size: few
v_call: TRBV5-6
cdr3_aa: CASSLVGQKTLHF

clone_size: many
v_call: TRBV7-9
cdr3_aa: CASSFGLAGPTGELFF

clone_size: NA
v_call: TRBV6-5
cdr3_aa: CASSRDRGKYEQYF

clone_size: few
v_call: TRBV28
cdr3_aa: CASRPTADRMNTEAFF

clone_size: NA
v_call: TRBV5-1
cdr3_aa: CASSLGQGGSTGELFF

clone_size: many
v_call: TRBV7-2
cdr3_aa: CASSLEGLKGTEAFF

clone_size: few
v_call: TRBV6-2/TRBV6-3
cdr3_aa: CASSYSPFSGRGYEQYF

clone_size: few
v_call: TRBV20-1
cdr3_aa: CSGDRGWGETQYF

clone_size: once
v_call: TRBV4-1
cdr3_aa: CASTPGQGDSGYTF

clone_size: few
v_call: TRBV2
cdr3_aa: CASSDPTGLGLEQFF

clone_size: few
v_call: TRBV28
cdr3_aa: CASSSPGQSLRNEQFF

clone_size: NA
v_call: TRBV4-2
cdr3_aa: CASSQDSEPGQGTDTQYF

clone_size: NA
v_call: TRBV20-1
cdr3_aa: CSARSEQGNGYTF

clone_size: NA
v_call: TRBV28
cdr3_aa: CASTRLAGASYEQYF

clone_size: few
v_call: TRBV20-1
cdr3_aa: CSARDLGSYNSPLHF

clone_size: NA
v_call: TRBV2
cdr3_aa: CASYGTEGYTF

clone_size: many
v_call: TRBV7-8
cdr3_aa: CASSLERDSYYNEQFF

clone_size: NA
v_call: TRBV28
cdr3_aa: CASSQTGTASEKLFF

clone_size: NA
v_call: TRBV24-1
cdr3_aa: CATSDSETGELFF

clone_size: many
v_call: TRBV7-2
cdr3_aa: CASSPAQGYEQYF

clone_size: many
v_call: TRBV7-9
cdr3_aa: CASSFQVPGAYEQYF

clone_size: NA
v_call: TRBV7-2
cdr3_aa: CASSLDGLAGARNTQYF

clone_size: few
v_call: TRBV9
cdr3_aa: CASSVRGRGELFF

clone_size: NA
v_call: TRBV19
cdr3_aa: CASSISRAGPKTEAFF

clone_size: NA
v_call: TRBV5-1
cdr3_aa: CASSPGLAGTSSTDTQYF

clone_size: many
v_call: TRBV7-9
cdr3_aa: CASSLERVTEAFF

clone_size: NA
v_call: TRBV7-9
cdr3_aa: CASSYTGQGSETQYF

clone_size: many
v_call: TRBV7-2
cdr3_aa: CASSLARGDTQYF

clone_size: few
v_call: TRBV5-1
cdr3_aa: CASSWGLAEDTQYF

clone_size: few
v_call: TRBV28
cdr3_aa: CASVPSGLEYEQYF

clone_size: NA
v_call: TRBV6-6
cdr3_aa: CASTLAGGPGNEQFF

clone_size: NA
v_call: TRBV7-6
cdr3_aa: CASSLAIQGLNEQFF

clone_size: NA
v_call: TRBV5-6
cdr3_aa: CASSLKGGSTEAFF

clone_size: NA
v_call: TRBV20-1
cdr3_aa: CSASGAGVEAFF

clone_size: NA
v_call: TRBV4-3
cdr3_aa: CASSRTTKGTGDEQYF

clone_size: NA
v_call: TRBV20-1
cdr3_aa: CSARDQGTYNEQFF

clone_size: NA
v_call: TRBV24-1
cdr3_aa: CATSAGFETQYF

clone_size: NA
v_call: TRBV28
cdr3_aa: CASSPARSGRTEAFF

clone_size: NA
v_call: TRBV27
cdr3_aa: CASSFALGGLIDTQYF

clone_size: many
v_call: TRBV7-8
cdr3_aa: CASSSRTGDYGYTF

clone_size: NA
v_call: TRBV6-2/TRBV6-3
cdr3_aa: CASSYSGGTDTQYF

clone_size: many
v_call: TRBV7-2
cdr3_aa: CASSLAGSGRINYEQYF

clone_size: NA
v_call: TRBV19
cdr3_aa: CASVTGTGDHSNQPQHF

clone_size: many
v_call: TRBV7-8
cdr3_aa: CASSLPRQGRSYEQYF

clone_size: few
v_call: TRBV2
cdr3_aa: CASSDKQLSF

clone_size: few
v_call: TRBV27
cdr3_aa: CASSNGLAGVEQFF